This entry lists 8 T cell receptor beta chains sequenced from one sample in a study of cytomegalovirus exposure and HLA in healthy donors. PCR employed 60 Vbeta and 13 Jbeta primers. Sequencing used immunoSEQ multiplex PCR; TCRdb keeps in-frame clones, though not all of them. Recorded for this sample: approximately 100,000 clones. The sequencing input was PBMCs. These receptor sequences come from a man in his fifties in good health and CMV-seropositive.

This chain links TRBV6-6 with TRBJ2-3; D perhaps matches TRBD2 (6 bases). CDR3 length: 14 amino acids. In germline, CDR1 is MNHNY, CDR2 SVGAGI (reference sequence). V was pared by 1 base and J by 6 bases, with 11 bases between. The CDR3 nucleotides read TGTGCCAGCAGTTACTACCTCGGAGGGGATACGCAGTATTTT. Translation: CASSYYLGGDTQYF.

The gene calls are TRBV9 and TRBJ1-1; D is undetermined. Deletions cut 2 bases from V and 4 bases from J, with 9 bases between. This CDR3 has 13 amino acids. Per the germline V gene, CDR1 is SGDLS and CDR2 is YYNGEE. In nucleotides, the CDR3 is TGTGCCAGCAGCGTTAGAGGTACCACTGAAGCTTTCTTT. Its translation is CASSVRGTTEAFF.

This sequence joins TRBV9 and TRBJ2-1; possibly TRBD2 for D (5 bases). Looked up from germline, CDR1 is SGDLS and CDR2 is YYNGEE. The CDR3 covers 16 residues. Between the trimmed V and J ends, which lost 0 bases and 0 bases, there was a span of 10 bases. CDR3 residues: CASSVDSRGSYNEQFF. CDR3 nucleotides: TGTGCCAGCAGCGTAGATAGTCGGGGCTCCTACAATGAGCAGTTCTTC.

The chain has TRBV4-2 and TRBJ2-3; D call uncertain. The CDR3 covers 15 residues. Trimming took off 3 bases at V and 1 base at J, with 11 bases between the two ends. Germline V gives CDR1 LGHNA, CDR2 YNFKEQ. The CDR3 DNA is TGTGCCAGCAGCCACCCGCAAGGAGGCACAGATACGCAGTATTTT. It is translated as CASSHPQGGTDTQYF.

CDR3 residues: CASSPPGGYNYGYTF. In DNA, the CDR3 is TGTGCCAGCTCACCACCGGGAGGCTATAACTATGGCTACACCTTC. V gene TRBV18 combines with J gene TRBJ1-2; D call uncertain. V lost 0 bases and J lost 1, with 9 bases in between. This CDR3 contains 15 residues. Germline V lookup: CDR1 KGHSH, CDR2 LQKENI.

This sequence joins TRBV18 and TRBJ2-7; 9 bases match TRBD2. V shed 2 bases, J shed 3 bases, and the junction held 11 bases outside the gene matches. Germline-derived CDR1 and CDR2 are KGHSH and LQKENI. The CDR3 runs 17 residues. The CDR3 DNA reads as TGTGCCAGCTCACCAGGGCGAGGTAGCGGGAGAATCTACGAGCAGTACGTC. Its translation is CASSPGRGSGRIYEQYV.

The gene calls are TRBV9 and TRBJ2-3, with TRBD2 as a possible D gene (5 bases). This CDR3 is built from 16 residues. V was clipped by 4 bases and J by 0 bases, with 15 bases between them. The germline V gene has CDR1 SGDLS and CDR2 YYNGEE. CDR3: CASSQTGRGSTDTQYF. The DNA for the CDR3 is TGTGCCAGCAGCCAAACCGGACGGGGAAGCACAGATACGCAGTATTTT.

This chain connects TRBV5-1 to TRBJ2-1, with 12 bases matching TRBD2. CDR3 length: 16 amino acids. V shed 3 bases, J shed 2 bases, and the junction held 3 bases outside the gene matches. CDR1 SGHRS and CDR2 YFSETQ come from the germline V gene. The CDR3 bases are TGCGCCAGCAGCTATCTAGCGGGAGGGACCTACAATGAGCAGTTCTTC. It translates to CASSYLAGGTYNEQFF.